What follows is one T cell receptor (beta chain) and its context. Produced via immunoSEQ multiplex PCR; TCRdb's table is partial and in-frame only. In the table there are about 260,000 clones, 85% to 95% of which are singletons. The entry originates in a study of T cell responses to AZD1222 COVID-19 vaccine. CDR1 is LGHDT, CDR2 YNNKEL, per germline (reference sequence). The V gene lost 0 bases and the J gene lost 7 bases, with 9 bases spanning the gap. The CDR3 consists of 14 residues. The gene calls are TRBV3-1 (or the pseudogene TRBV3-2) and TRBJ1-4; D possibly corresponds to TRBD1 (6 bases). The receptor's source is an adult in good health. Sequenced material: peripheral blood, taken on day 0 of AZD1222 vaccination. CDR3 nucleotides: TGTGCCAGCAGCCAAGATCCGGGGGCTGAAAAACTGTTTTTT. As protein: CASSQDPGAEKLFF.